The present entry profiles one TCR beta chain with its context. Its antigen is still unknown. This sample is part of a study of T cell responses to AZD1222 COVID-19 vaccine. Study results and limitations: Reportedly, nearly half the spike-specific TCRs target unmutated variant regions. Scientists sampled the repertoires only once the peak T cell response had passed. Baseline serostatus was positive in only six AZD1222 recipients.

The CDR3 has 12 residues. V was clipped by 10 bases and J by 6 bases, with 15 bases between them. Germline V lookup: CDR1 MNHEY, CDR2 SMNVEV (reference sequence). Assay used: immunoSEQ multiplex PCR; TCRdb lists only in-frame clones, some missing. The repertoire holds approximately 160,000 clones, around 88% seen once, with roughly 3.5% in the top ten. This receptor was taken from an adult in good health. This material consisted of peripheral blood, taken on day 0 of MenACWY control vaccination. The chain couples TRBV27 to TRBJ1-2; possible D gene TRBD1, 5 bases. The CDR3 here is CATKRGGNGYTF. The CDR3 coding sequence is TGTGCCACTAAAAGGGGAGGGAATGGCTACACCTTC.